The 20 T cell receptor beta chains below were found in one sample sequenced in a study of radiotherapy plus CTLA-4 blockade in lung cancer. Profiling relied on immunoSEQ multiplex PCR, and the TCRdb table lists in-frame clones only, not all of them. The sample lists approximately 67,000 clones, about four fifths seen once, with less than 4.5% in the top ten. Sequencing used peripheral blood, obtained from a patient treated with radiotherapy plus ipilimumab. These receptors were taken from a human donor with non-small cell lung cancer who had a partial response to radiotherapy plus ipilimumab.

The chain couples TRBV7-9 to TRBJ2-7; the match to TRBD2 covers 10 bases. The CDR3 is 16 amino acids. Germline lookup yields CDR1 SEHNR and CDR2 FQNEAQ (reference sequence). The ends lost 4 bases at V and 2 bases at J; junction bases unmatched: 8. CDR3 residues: CASSSKITSGTYEQYF. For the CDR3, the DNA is TGTGCCAGCAGCTCTAAGATCACTAGCGGGACCTACGAGCAGTACTTC.

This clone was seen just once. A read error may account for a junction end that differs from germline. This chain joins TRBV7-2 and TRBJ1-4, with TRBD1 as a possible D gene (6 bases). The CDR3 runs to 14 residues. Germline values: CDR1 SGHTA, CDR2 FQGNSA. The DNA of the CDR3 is TGTGCCAGCAGCTTAAACAGGGCTAACGAAAAACTGTTTTTT. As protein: CASSLNRANEKLFF.

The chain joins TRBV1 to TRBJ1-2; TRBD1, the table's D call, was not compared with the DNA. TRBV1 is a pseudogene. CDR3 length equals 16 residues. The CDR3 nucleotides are TGCACCAGCAGCCAAGAACGACAGCTTCCGGTCTATGGCTACACCTTC. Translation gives CTSSQERQLPVYGYTF.

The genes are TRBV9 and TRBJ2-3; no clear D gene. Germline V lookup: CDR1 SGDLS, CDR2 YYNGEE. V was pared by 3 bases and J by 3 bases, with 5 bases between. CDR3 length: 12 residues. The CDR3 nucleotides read TGTGCCAGCAGCGCCATGACAGATACGCAGTATTTT. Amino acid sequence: CASSAMTDTQYF.

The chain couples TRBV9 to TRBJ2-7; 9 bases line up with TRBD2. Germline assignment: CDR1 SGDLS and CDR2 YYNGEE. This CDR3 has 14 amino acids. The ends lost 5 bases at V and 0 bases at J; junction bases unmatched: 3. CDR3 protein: CASSPSGASYEQYF. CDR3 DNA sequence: TGTGCCAGCAGTCCTAGCGGGGCCTCCTACGAGCAGTACTTC.

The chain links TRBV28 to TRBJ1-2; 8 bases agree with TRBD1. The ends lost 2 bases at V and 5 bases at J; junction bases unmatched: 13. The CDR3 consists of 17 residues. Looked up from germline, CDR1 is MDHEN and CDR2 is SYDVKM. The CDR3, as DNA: TGTGCCAGCAGTTTAAACCCAGGACAGGGAAAGGGGTATGGCTACACCTTC. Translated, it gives CASSLNPGQGKGYGYTF.

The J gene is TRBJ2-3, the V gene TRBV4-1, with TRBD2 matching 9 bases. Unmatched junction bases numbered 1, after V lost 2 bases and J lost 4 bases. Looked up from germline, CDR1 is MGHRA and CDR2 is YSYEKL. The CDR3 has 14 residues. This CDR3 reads CASSQTSGPDTQYF. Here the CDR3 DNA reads TGCGCCAGCAGCCAAACTAGCGGGCCAGATACGCAGTATTTT.

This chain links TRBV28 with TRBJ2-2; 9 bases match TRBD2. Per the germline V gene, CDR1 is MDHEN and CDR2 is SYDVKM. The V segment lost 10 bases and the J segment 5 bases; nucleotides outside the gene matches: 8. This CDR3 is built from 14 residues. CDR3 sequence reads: CATRSGSRTGELFF. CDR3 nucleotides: TGTGCCACCCGTAGCGGGAGTCGTACCGGGGAGCTGTTTTTT. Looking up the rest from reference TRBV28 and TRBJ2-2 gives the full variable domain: DVKVTQSSRYLVKRTGEKVFLECVQDMDHENMFWYRQDPGLGLRLIYFSYDVKMKEKGDIPEGYSVSREKKERFSLILESASTNQTSMYLCATRSGSRTGELFFGEGSRLTVL.

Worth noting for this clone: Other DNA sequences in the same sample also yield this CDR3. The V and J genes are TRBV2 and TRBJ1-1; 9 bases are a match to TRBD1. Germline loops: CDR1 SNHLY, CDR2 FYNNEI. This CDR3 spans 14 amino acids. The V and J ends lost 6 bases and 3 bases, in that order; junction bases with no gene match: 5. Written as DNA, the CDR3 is TGTGCCAGCAGGGGACAGGGAGCCTACACTGAAGCTTTCTTT. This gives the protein CASRGQGAYTEAFF. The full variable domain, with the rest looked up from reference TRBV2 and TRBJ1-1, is EPEVTQTPSHQVTQMGQEVILRCVPISNHLYFYWYRQILGQKVEFLVSFYNNEISEKSEIFDDQFSVERPDGSNFTLKIRSTKLEDSAMYFCASRGQGAYTEAFFGQGTRLTVV.

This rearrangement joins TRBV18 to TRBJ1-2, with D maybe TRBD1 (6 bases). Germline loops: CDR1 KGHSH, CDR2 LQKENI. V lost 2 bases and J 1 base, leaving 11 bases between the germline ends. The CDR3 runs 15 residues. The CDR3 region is CASSPGQFNNYGYTF. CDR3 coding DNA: TGTGCCAGCTCACCAGGACAGTTTAATAACTATGGCTACACCTTC.

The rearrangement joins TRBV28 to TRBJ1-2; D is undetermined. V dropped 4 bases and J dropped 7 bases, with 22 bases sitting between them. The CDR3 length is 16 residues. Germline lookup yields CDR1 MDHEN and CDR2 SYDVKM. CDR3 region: CASSSTGSQSRGGYTF. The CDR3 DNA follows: TGTGCCAGCAGTTCCACCGGGTCTCAATCCCGGGGTGGCTACACCTTC.

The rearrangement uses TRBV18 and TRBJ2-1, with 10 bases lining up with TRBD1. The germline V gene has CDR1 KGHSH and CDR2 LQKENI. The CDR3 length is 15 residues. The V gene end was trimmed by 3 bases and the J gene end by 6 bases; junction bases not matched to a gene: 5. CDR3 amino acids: CASSPRDRGGNEQFF. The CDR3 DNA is TGTGCCAGCTCACCCCGGGACAGGGGAGGCAATGAGCAGTTCTTC.

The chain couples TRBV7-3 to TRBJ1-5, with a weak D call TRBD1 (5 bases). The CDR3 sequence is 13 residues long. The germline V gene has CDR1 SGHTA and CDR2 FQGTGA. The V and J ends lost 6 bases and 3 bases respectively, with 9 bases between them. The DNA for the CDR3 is TGTGCCAGCAGTCAGGACAACAATCAGCCCCAGCATTTT. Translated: CASSQDNNQPQHF.

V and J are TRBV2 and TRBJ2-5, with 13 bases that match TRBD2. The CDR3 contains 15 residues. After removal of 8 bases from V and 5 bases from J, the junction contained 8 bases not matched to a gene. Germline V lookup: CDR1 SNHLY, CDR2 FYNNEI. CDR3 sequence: CASRRTSGSLETQYF. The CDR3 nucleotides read TGTGCCAGCCGCCGGACTAGCGGGAGCCTGGAGACCCAGTACTTC. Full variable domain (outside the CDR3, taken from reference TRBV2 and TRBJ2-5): EPEVTQTPSHQVTQMGQEVILRCVPISNHLYFYWYRQILGQKVEFLVSFYNNEISEKSEIFDDQFSVERPDGSNFTLKIRSTKLEDSAMYFCASRRTSGSLETQYFGPGTRLLVL.

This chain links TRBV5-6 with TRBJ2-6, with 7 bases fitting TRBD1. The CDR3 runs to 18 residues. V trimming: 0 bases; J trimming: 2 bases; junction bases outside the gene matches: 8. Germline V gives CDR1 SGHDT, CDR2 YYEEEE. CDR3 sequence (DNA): TGTGCCAGCAGCTTGGGACAGGGCTCGTGGCCTGGGGCCAACGTCCTGACTTTC. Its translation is CASSLGQGSWPGANVLTF.

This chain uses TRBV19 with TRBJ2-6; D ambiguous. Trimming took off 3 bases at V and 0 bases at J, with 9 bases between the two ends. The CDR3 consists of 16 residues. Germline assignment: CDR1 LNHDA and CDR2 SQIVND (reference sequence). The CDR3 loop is CASSIPKSSGANVLTF. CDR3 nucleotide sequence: TGTGCCAGTAGTATTCCCAAGAGCTCTGGGGCCAACGTCCTGACTTTC. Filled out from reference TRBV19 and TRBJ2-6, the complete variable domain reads DGGITQSPKYLFRKEGQNVTLSCEQNLNHDAMYWYRQDPGQGLRLIYYSQIVNDFQKGDIAEGYSVSREKKESFPLTVTSAQKNPTAFYLCASSIPKSSGANVLTFGAGSRLTVL.

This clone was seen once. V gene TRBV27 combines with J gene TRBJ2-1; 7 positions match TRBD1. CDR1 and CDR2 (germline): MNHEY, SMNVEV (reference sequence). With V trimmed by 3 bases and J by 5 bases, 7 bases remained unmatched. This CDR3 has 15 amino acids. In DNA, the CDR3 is TGTGCCAGCAGTTTTGGGACAGCTGATAACAATGAGCAGTTCTTC. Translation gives CASSFGTADNNEQFF.

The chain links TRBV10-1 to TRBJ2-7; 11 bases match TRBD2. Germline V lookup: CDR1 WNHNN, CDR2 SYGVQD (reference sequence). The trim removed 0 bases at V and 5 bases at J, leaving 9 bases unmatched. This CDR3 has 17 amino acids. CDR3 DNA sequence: TGCGCCAGCAGTGAGTCAATTGGGGCTAGCGGGAGGAACGAGCAGTACTTC. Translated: CASSESIGASGRNEQYF.

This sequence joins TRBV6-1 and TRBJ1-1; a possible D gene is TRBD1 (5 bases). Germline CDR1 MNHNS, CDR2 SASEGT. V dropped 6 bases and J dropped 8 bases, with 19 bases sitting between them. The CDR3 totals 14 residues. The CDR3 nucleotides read TGTGCCAGCAGGCTGAGTGACAGACTAGGCGAAGCTTTCTTT. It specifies CASRLSDRLGEAFF.

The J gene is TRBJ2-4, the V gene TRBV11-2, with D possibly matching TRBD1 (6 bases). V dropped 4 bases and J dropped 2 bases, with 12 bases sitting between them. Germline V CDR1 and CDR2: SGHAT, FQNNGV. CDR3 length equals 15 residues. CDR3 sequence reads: CASSSIRGTKNIQYF. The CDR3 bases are TGTGCCAGCAGCTCCATAAGGGGGACCAAAAACATTCAGTACTTC. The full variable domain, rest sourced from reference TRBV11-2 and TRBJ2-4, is EAGVAQSPRYKIIEKRQSVAFWCNPISGHATLYWYQQILGQGPKLLIQFQNNGVVDDSQLPKDRFSAERLKGVDSTLKIQPAKLEDSAVYLCASSSIRGTKNIQYFGAGTRLSVL.